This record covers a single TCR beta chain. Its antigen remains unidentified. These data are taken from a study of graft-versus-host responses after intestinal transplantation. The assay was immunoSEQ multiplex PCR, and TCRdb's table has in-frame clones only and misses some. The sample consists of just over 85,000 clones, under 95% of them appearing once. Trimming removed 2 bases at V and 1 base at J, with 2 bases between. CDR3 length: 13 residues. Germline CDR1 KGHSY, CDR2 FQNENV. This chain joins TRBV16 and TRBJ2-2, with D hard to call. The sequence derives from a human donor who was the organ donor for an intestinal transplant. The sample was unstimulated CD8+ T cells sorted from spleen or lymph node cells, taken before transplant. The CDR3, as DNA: TGTGCCAGCAGCCAACGGAACACCGGGGAGCTGTTTTTT. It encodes CASSQRNTGELFF.